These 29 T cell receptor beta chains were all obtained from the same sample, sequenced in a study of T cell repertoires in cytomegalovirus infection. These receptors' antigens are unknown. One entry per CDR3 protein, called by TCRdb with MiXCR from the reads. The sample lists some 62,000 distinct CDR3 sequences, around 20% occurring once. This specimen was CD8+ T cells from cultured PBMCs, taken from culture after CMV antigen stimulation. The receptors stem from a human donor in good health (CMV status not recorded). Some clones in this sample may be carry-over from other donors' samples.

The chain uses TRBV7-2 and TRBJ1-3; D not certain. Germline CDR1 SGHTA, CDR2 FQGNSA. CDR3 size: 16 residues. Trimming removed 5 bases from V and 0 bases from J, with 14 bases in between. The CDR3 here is CASSPRASLSGNTIYF. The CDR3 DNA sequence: TGTGCCAGCAGCCCCCGAGCGTCTCTCTCTGGAAACACCATATATTTT.

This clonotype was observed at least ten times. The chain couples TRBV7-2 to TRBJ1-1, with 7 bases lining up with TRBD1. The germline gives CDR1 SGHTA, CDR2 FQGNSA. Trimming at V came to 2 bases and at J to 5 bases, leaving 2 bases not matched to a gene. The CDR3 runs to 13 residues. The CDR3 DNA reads TGTGCCAGCAGCTTAACAGGGGTTACTGAAGCTTTCTTT. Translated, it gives CASSLTGVTEAFF.

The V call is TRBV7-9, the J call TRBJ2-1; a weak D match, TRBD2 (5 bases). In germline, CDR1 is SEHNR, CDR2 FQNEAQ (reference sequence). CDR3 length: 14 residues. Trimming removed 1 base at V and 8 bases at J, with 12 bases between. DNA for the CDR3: TGTGCCAGCAGCTTAGGGACTCCTAGGGATGAGCAGTTCTTC. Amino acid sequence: CASSLGTPRDEQFF.

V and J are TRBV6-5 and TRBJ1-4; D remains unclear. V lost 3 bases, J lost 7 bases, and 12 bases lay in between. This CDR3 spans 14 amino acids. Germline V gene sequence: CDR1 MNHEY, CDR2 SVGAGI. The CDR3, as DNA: TGTGCCAGCAGTTATCGAAAGGGTACTGAAAAACTGTTTTTT. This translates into CASSYRKGTEKLFF.

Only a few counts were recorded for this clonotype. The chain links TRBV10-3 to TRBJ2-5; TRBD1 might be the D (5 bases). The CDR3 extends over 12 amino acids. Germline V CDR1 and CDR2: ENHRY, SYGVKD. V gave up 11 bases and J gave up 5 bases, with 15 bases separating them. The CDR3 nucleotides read TGTGCCTCGGCCCCCGCAGGGGAGACCCAGTACTTC. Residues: CASAPAGETQYF.

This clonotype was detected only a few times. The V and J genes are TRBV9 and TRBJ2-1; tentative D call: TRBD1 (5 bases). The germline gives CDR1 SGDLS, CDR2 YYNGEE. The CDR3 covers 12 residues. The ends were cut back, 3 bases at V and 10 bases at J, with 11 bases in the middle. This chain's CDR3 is CASSAQGSEQFF. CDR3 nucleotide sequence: TGTGCCAGCAGCGCCCAGGGTTCCGAGCAGTTCTTC.

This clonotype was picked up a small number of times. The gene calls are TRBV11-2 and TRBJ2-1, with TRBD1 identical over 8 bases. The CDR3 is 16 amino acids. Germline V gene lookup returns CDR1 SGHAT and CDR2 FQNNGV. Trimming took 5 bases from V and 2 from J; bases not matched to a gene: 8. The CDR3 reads CASSPGQGRTYNEQFF. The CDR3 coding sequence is TGTGCCAGCAGCCCAGGACAGGGTCGAACCTACAATGAGCAGTTCTTC.

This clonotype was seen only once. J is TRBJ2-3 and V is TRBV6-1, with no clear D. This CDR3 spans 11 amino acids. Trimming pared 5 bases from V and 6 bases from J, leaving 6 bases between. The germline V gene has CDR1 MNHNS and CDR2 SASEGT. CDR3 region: CASSYVDTQYF. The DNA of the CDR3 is TGTGCCAGCAGTTACGTGGATACGCAGTATTTT.

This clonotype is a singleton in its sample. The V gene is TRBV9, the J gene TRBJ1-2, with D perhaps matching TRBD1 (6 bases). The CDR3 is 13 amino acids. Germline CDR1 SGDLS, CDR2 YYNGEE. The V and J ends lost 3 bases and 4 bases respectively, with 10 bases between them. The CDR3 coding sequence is TGTGCCAGCAGCGACAGGGTTAGCTATGGCTACACCTTC. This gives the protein CASSDRVSYGYTF.

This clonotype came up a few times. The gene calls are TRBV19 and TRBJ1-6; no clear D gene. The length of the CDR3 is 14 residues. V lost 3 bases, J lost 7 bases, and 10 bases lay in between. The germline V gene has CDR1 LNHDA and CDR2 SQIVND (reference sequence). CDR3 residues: CASSIRTANSPLHF. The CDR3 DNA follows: TGTGCCAGTAGTATTCGGACGGCCAATTCACCCCTCCACTTT. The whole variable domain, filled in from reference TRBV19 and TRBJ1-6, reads DGGITQSPKYLFRKEGQNVTLSCEQNLNHDAMYWYRQDPGQGLRLIYYSQIVNDFQKGDIAEGYSVSREKKESFPLTVTSAQKNPTAFYLCASSIRTANSPLHFGNGTRLTVT.

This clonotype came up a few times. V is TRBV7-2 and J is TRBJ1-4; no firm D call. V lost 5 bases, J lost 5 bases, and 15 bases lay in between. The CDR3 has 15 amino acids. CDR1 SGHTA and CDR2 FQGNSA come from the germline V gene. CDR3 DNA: TGTGCCAGCAGCCCCCTGCCGGCGGGGAATGAAAAACTGTTTTTT. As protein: CASSPLPAGNEKLFF. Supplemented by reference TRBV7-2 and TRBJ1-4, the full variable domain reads GAGVSQSPSNKVTEKGKDVELRCDPISGHTALYWYRQSLGQGLEFLIYFQGNSAPDKSGLPSDRFSAERTGGSVSTLTIQRTQQEDSAVYLCASSPLPAGNEKLFFGSGTQLSVL.

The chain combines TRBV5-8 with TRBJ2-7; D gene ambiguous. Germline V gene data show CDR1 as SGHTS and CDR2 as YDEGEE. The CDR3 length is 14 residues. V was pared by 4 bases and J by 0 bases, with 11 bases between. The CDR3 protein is CASSQAVGSYEQYF. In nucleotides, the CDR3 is TGTGCCAGCAGCCAAGCCGTGGGCTCCTACGAGCAGTACTTC.

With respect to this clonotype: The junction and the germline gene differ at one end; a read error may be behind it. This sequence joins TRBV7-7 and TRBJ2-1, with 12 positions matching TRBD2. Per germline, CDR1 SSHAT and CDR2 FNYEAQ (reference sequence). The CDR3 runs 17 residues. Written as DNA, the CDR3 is TGTGCTAGCAGCCCCTGGACTAGCGGGGTCTCCTACAATGAGCAGTTCTTC. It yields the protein CASSPWTSGVSYNEQFF. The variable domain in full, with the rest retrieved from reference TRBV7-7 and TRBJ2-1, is GAGVSQSPRYKVTKRGQDVTLRCDPISSHATLYWYQQALGQGPEFLTYFNYEAQPDKSGLPSDRFSAERPEGSISTLTIQRTEQRDSAMYRCASSPWTSGVSYNEQFFGPGTRLTVL.

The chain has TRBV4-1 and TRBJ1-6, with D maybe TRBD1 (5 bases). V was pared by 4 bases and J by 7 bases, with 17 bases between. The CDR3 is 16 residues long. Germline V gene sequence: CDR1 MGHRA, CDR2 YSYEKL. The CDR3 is CASSPFTGTGNSPLHF. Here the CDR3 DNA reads TGCGCCAGCAGCCCGTTTACCGGGACGGGGAATTCACCCCTCCACTTT.

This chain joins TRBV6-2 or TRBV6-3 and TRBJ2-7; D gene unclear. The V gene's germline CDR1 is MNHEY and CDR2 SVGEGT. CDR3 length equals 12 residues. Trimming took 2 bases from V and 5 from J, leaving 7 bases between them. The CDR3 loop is CASSYGIHEQYF. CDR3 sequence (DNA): TGTGCCAGCAGTTACGGAATCCACGAGCAGTACTTC.

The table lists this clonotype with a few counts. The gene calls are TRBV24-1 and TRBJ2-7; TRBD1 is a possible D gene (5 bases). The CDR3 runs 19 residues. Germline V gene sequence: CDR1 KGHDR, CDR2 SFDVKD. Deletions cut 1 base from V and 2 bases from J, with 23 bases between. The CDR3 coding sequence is TGTGCCACCAGTGATTTTCGGCAGGGTCGACCGTCCAAGGCCTACGAGCAGTACTTC. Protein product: CATSDFRQGRPSKAYEQYF.

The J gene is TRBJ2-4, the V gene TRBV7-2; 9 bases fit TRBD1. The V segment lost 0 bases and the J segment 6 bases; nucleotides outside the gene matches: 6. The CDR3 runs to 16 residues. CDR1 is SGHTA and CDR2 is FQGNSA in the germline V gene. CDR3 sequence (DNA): TGTGCCAGCAGCTTAGCGCCGGGACAGGGAACAAACATTCAGTACTTC. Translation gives CASSLAPGQGTNIQYF.

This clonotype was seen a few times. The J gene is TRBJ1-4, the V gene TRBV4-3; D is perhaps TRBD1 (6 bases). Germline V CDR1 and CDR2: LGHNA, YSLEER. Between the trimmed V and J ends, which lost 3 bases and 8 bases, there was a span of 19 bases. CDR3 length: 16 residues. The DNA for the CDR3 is TGCGCCAGCAGCCAGGGACAAAATCAACTAAAGGAAAAACTGTTTTTT. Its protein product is CASSQGQNQLKEKLFF.

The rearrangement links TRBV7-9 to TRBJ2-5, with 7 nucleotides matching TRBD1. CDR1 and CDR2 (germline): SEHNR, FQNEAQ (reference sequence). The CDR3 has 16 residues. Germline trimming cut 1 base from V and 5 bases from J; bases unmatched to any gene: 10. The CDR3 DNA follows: TGTGCCAGCAGCTTAGGAAGGGCCAGGGGGACGGAGACCCAGTACTTC. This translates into CASSLGRARGTETQYF.

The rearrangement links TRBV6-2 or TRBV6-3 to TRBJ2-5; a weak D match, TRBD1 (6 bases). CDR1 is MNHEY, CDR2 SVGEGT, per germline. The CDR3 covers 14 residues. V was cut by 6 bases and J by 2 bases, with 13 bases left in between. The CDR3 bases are TGTGCCAGCAGCGGACAGAAGATTCAAGAGACCCAGTACTTC. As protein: CASSGQKIQETQYF.

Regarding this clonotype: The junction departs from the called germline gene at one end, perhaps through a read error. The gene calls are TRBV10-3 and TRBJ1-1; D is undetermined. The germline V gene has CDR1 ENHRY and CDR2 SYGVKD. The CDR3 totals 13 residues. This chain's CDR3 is CDISDAGNTEAFF. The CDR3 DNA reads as TGTGACATCAGTGACGCAGGGAACACTGAAGCTTTCTTT.

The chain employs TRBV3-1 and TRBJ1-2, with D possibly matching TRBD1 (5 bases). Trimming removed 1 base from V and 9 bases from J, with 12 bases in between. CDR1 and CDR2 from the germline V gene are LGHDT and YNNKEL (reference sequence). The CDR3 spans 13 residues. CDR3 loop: CASSQVQGRSYTF. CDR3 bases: TGTGCCAGCAGCCAAGTTCAGGGCCGGAGCTACACCTTC.

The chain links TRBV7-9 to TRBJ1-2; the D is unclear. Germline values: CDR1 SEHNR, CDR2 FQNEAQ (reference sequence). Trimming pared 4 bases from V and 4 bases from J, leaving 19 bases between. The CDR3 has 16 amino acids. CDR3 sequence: CASSYRPTENLYGYTF. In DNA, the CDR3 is TGTGCCAGCAGCTACCGCCCGACGGAGAATCTCTATGGCTACACCTTC.

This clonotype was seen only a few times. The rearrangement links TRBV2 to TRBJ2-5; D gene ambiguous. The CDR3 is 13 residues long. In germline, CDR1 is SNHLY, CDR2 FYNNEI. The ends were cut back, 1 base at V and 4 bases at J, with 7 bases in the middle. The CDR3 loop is CASSEGQIETQYF. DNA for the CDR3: TGTGCCAGCAGTGAAGGGCAGATAGAGACCCAGTACTTC. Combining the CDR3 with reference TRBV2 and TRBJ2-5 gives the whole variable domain EPEVTQTPSHQVTQMGQEVILRCVPISNHLYFYWYRQILGQKVEFLVSFYNNEISEKSEIFDDQFSVERPDGSNFTLKIRSTKLEDSAMYFCASSEGQIETQYFGPGTRLLVL.

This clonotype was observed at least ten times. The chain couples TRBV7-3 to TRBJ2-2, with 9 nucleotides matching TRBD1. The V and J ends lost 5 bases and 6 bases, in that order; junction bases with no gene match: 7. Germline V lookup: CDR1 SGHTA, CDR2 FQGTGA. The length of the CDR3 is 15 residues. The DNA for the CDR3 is TGTGCCAGCAGCCGCGGACAGGGGAGGGCCGGGGAGCTGTTTTTT. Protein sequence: CASSRGQGRAGELFF. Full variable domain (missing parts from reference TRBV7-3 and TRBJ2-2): GAGVSQTPSNKVTEKGKYVELRCDPISGHTALYWYRQSLGQGPEFLIYFQGTGAADDSGLPNDRFFAVRPEGSVSTLKIQRTERGDSAVYLCASSRGQGRAGELFFGEGSRLTVL.

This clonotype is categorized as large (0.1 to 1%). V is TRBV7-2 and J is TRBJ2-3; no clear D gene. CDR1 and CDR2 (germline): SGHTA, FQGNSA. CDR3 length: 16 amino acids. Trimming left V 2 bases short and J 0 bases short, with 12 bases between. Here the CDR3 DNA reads TGTGCCAGCAGCTTAAATTCGCCCCAGAGCACAGATACGCAGTATTTT. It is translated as CASSLNSPQSTDTQYF.

The CDR3, as DNA: TGTGCCAGCAGCCTCGGGGCAGTCAATCAGCCCCAGTATTTT. Protein: CASSLGAVNQPQYF. The J gene is TRBJ1-5, the V gene TRBV7-8, with D tentatively TRBD1 or TRBD2 (5 bases each). The assigned J gene may be wrong: the sequence end matches TRBJ2-3 better. The CDR3 runs 14 residues. Per the germline V gene, CDR1 is SGHVS and CDR2 is FQNEAQ.

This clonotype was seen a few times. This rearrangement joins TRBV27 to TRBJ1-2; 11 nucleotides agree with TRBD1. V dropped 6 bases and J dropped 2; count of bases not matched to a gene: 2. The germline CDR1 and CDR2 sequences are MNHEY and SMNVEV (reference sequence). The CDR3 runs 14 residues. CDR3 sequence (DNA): TGTGCCAGCAGGGGGACAGGGGGGAACTATGGCTACACCTTC. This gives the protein CASRGTGGNYGYTF.

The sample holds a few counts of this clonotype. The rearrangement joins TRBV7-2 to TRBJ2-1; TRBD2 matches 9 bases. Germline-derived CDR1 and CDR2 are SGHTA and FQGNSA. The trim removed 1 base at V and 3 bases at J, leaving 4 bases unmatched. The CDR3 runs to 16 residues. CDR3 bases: TGTGCCAGCAGCTTAGTAGGTAGCGGGGGCTACAATGAGCAGTTCTTC. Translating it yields CASSLVGSGGYNEQFF.